Presented here are 22 T cell receptor beta chains from one specimen sequenced in a study of PD-L1 blockade in urothelial cancer. Assay used: immunoSEQ multiplex PCR; TCRdb lists only in-frame clones, some missing. The sample has more than 60,000 clones, roughly 90% seen once. Stated time point: peripheral blood 6 weeks after treatment start. Sequencing used PBMCs, obtained around atezolizumab (anti-PD-L1) treatment. All receptors come from a man aged 60 to 69 with urothelial cancer.

The chain has TRBV6-1 and TRBJ2-1; 9 nucleotides agree with TRBD2. The CDR3 loop spans 15 amino acids. With 4 bases clipped from V and 5 bases from J, the junction kept 6 bases outside the gene matches. Per the germline V gene, CDR1 is MNHNS and CDR2 is SASEGT. CDR3 nucleotides: TGTGCCAGCAGTGTAGGCGGGGGGGCGCACAATGAGCAGTTCTTC. Amino acid sequence: CASSVGGGAHNEQFF.

The chain recombines TRBV7-8 with TRBJ2-7, with TRBD1 identical over 10 bases. The CDR3 extends over 17 amino acids. J was trimmed by 4 bases and V by 1 base; bases with no gene match: 10. Germline values: CDR1 SGHVS, CDR2 FQNEAQ. The CDR3 DNA sequence: TGTGCCAGCAGCTTAGAAGGAGTGGGACAGGGGAAATACGAGCAGTACTTC. Translation gives CASSLEGVGQGKYEQYF.

The chain employs TRBV2 and TRBJ2-3; a possible D gene is TRBD1 (5 bases). Deletions cut 6 bases from V and 1 base from J, with 14 bases between. The germline CDR1 and CDR2 sequences are SNHLY and FYNNEI. The CDR3 is 15 amino acids. In DNA form, the CDR3 reads TGTGCCAGCAGACGGACAAGTCTGGGCACAGATACGCAGTATTTT. It is translated as CASRRTSLGTDTQYF.

The chain links TRBV6-1 to TRBJ1-1; 9 bases map to TRBD1. The V and J ends lost 3 bases and 5 bases, in that order; junction bases with no gene match: 4. The germline V gene has CDR1 MNHNS and CDR2 SASEGT. CDR3 length: 14 amino acids. In nucleotides, the CDR3 is TGTGCCAGCAGTGAGACAGGGGGTAGGACTGAAGCTTTCTTT. It specifies CASSETGGRTEAFF.

The gene calls are TRBV30 and TRBJ2-3; TRBD2 matches 13 bases. This CDR3 region has 16 residues. Trimming removed 7 bases from V and 6 bases from J; junction bases left unmatched: 13. From germline, CDR1 is GTSNPN and CDR2 SVGIG (reference sequence). CDR3 residues: CALGLAGVPSRDTQYF. CDR3 nucleotide sequence: TGTGCCTTAGGACTAGCGGGAGTTCCTAGTAGGGATACGCAGTATTTT.

This sequence joins TRBV7-2 and TRBJ2-5; 10 bases map to TRBD1. Germline CDR1 reads SGHTA; CDR2 reads FQGNSA. The CDR3 covers 15 residues. V shed 3 bases, J shed 7 bases, and the junction held 8 bases outside the gene matches. The CDR3 bases are TGTGCCAGCAGCTTCCGGGACAGGGGTTTCGGGACCCAGTACTTC. Amino acid sequence: CASSFRDRGFGTQYF.

The chain joins TRBV29-1 to TRBJ2-1, with 7 positions matching TRBD2. The ends lost 8 bases at V and 3 bases at J; junction bases unmatched: 10. This CDR3 contains 14 residues. Germline V lookup: CDR1 SQVTM, CDR2 ANQGSEA. CDR3 bases: TGCAGCTCCGCGGGCCTAGCGGACTACAATGAGCAGTTCTTC. Translation gives CSSAGLADYNEQFF.

The chain couples TRBV2 to TRBJ2-1; 7 bases are shared with TRBD1. V shed 6 bases, J shed 5 bases, and the junction held 7 bases outside the gene matches. The CDR3 contains 14 residues. Germline CDR1 and CDR2: SNHLY and FYNNEI. The CDR3 nucleotides are TGTGCCAGCAGCCCTGGCAGGGGGAACAATGAGCAGTTCTTC. Translating it yields CASSPGRGNNEQFF.

The count of this clone is one. V usage is TRBV7-2 and J usage is TRBJ2-7, with 10 bases matching TRBD2. The CDR3 runs to 19 residues. Germline V CDR1 and CDR2: SGHTA, FQGNSA. The trim removed 5 bases at V and 3 bases at J, leaving 19 bases unmatched. In DNA form, the CDR3 reads TGTGCCAGCAGCAAACCAGCGGGAGGGCCGGGCTTCACAGTCTACGAGCAGTACTTC. Its translation is CASSKPAGGPGFTVYEQYF.

The chain couples TRBV27 to TRBJ2-2, with TRBD2 matching over 7 bases. Germline trimming cut 6 bases from V and 4 bases from J; bases unmatched to any gene: 20. This CDR3 region has 19 residues. Germline lookup yields CDR1 MNHEY and CDR2 SMNVEV (reference sequence). CDR3 bases: TGTGCCAGCAGGCTCCGCCGGAGCGGGGAGGGCCGGAGCACCGGGGAGCTGTTTTTT. Its translation is CASRLRRSGEGRSTGELFF.

The rearrangement joins TRBV29-1 to TRBJ2-1, with TRBD2 matching 13 bases. Unmatched junction bases numbered 4, after V lost 1 base and J lost 4 bases. CDR3 size: 16 residues. Germline lookup yields CDR1 SQVTM and CDR2 ANQGSEA. The CDR3 loop is CSVEAGTSGAYNEQFF. DNA of the CDR3: TGCAGCGTTGAAGCCGGGACTAGCGGGGCTTACAATGAGCAGTTCTTC.

V is TRBV4-2 and J is TRBJ1-5, with 8 bases that match TRBD1. CDR1 LGHNA and CDR2 YNFKEQ come from the germline V gene. The CDR3 runs 17 residues. V was pared by 4 bases and J by 5 bases, with 13 bases of the junction left unmatched. The CDR3 region has the DNA TGTGCCAGCAGCCGCGGGGCGGACAGGGAGTGGTATCAGCCCCAGCATTTT. It yields the protein CASSRGADREWYQPQHF.

CDR3: CASSLAGSSYNEQFF. The CDR3 DNA reads TGTGCCAGCAGTCTAGCGGGAAGCTCCTACAATGAGCAGTTCTTC. The chain combines TRBV28 with TRBJ2-1; 9 bases are a match to TRBD2. V shed 5 bases and J 0 bases; nucleotides not matched to a gene: 2. Germline V lookup: CDR1 MDHEN, CDR2 SYDVKM. The CDR3 runs 15 residues.

A note on this clone: Other DNA sequences of this sample code for an identical CDR3. The chain employs TRBV5-1 and TRBJ2-3; 8 nucleotides match TRBD2. From germline, CDR1 is SGHRS and CDR2 YFSETQ. V lost 0 bases, J lost 0 bases, and 3 bases stayed unmatched. This CDR3 is 16 amino acids long. Written as DNA, the CDR3 is TGCGCCAGCAGCTTGGATCGGGGGGGGAGCACAGATACGCAGTATTTT. Protein product: CASSLDRGGSTDTQYF.

The V gene is TRBV5-6, the J gene TRBJ1-2, with D tentatively TRBD1 (6 bases). From germline, CDR1 is SGHDT and CDR2 YYEEEE. CDR3 length equals 13 residues. Trimming took off 2 bases at V and 4 bases at J, with 9 bases between the two ends. CDR3 coding DNA: TGTGCCAGCAGCTTCAACAGGGTCTATGGCTACACCTTC. Translated, it gives CASSFNRVYGYTF. Full variable domain (remainder filled in from reference TRBV5-6 and TRBJ1-2): DAGVTQSPTHLIKTRGQQVTLRCSPKSGHDTVSWYQQALGQGPQFIFQYYEEEERQRGNFPDRFSGHQFPNYSSELNVNALLLGDSALYLCASSFNRVYGYTFGSGTRLTVV.

The chain links TRBV5-4 to TRBJ2-7; the D gene is possibly TRBD1 (6 bases). The length of the CDR3 is 13 residues. V lost 1 base and J 5 bases, leaving 10 bases between the germline ends. Germline V gives CDR1 SGHNT, CDR2 YYREEE (reference sequence). The CDR3 sequence: CASSLQGPDEQYF. The CDR3 region has the DNA TGTGCCAGCAGCTTGCAGGGGCCGGACGAGCAGTACTTC.

The chain joins TRBV28 to TRBJ1-5; D gene uncertain. This CDR3 contains 10 residues. Germline V lookup: CDR1 MDHEN, CDR2 SYDVKM. Trimming removed 7 bases from V and 8 bases from J, with 6 bases in between. CDR3 sequence: CASNLKPQHF. The CDR3 nucleotides read TGTGCCAGCAATCTTAAGCCCCAGCATTTT. Full variable domain (remainder filled in from reference TRBV28 and TRBJ1-5): DVKVTQSSRYLVKRTGEKVFLECVQDMDHENMFWYRQDPGLGLRLIYFSYDVKMKEKGDIPEGYSVSREKKERFSLILESASTNQTSMYLCASNLKPQHFGDGTRLSIL.

This chain connects TRBV15 to TRBJ2-1, with a possible D match to TRBD2 (5 bases). V lost 1 base to trimming and J lost 9 bases, with 19 bases between them. This CDR3 spans 16 amino acids. The germline gives CDR1 LNHNV, CDR2 YYDKDF (reference sequence). The CDR3 DNA is TGTGCCACCAGCAGAGTGGGCCGAGGGAAGGGCGGTGAGCAGTTCTTC. Translating it yields CATSRVGRGKGGEQFF.

V is TRBV27 and J is TRBJ1-1, with D perhaps TRBD1 (6 bases). The CDR3 has 16 amino acids. Germline V gene lookup returns CDR1 MNHEY and CDR2 SMNVEV (reference sequence). V lost 5 bases to trimming and J lost 1 base, with 17 bases between them. The CDR3 bases are TGTGCCAGCAGTCAGAACAGGGTCGCCGCGAACACTGAAGCTTTCTTT. The encoded protein is CASSQNRVAANTEAFF.

The chain has TRBV12-5 and TRBJ1-3; D is undetermined. Germline V lookup: CDR1 LGHNT, CDR2 FRNRAP. CDR3 size: 16 residues. V lost 4 bases to trimming and J lost 0 bases, with 13 bases between them. CDR3 region: CASGWPPGGSGNTIYF. The CDR3 DNA is TGTGCTAGTGGTTGGCCCCCGGGAGGCTCTGGAAACACCATATATTTT.

CDR3 nucleotides: TGTGCCAGCAGCTTGCGGCGGGAGCTCACCGGGGAGCTGTTTTTT. This codes for CASSLRRELTGELFF. The chain combines TRBV5-4 with TRBJ2-2, with 7 bases lining up with TRBD2. The ends lost 1 base at V and 4 bases at J; junction bases unmatched: 4. The CDR3 consists of 15 residues. Germline V gene lookup returns CDR1 SGHNT and CDR2 YYREEE (reference sequence).

CDR3 DNA sequence: TGCGCCAGCAGCTTGAACCGACAGGGGGCATCGAATGGCTACACCTTC. This sequence encodes CASSLNRQGASNGYTF. The chain recombines TRBV5-1 with TRBJ1-2, with 10 bases that match TRBD1. The CDR3 extends over 16 amino acids. V was pared by 1 base and J by 6 bases, with 9 bases of the junction left unmatched. Germline values: CDR1 SGHRS, CDR2 YFSETQ. The complete variable domain, with remaining parts taken from reference TRBV5-1 and TRBJ1-2, reads KAGVTQTPRYLIKTRGQQVTLSCSPISGHRSVSWYQQTPGQGLQFLFEYFSETQRNKGNFPGRFSGRQFSNSRSEMNVSTLELGDSALYLCASSLNRQGASNGYTFGSGTRLTVV.